This TCR beta chain was sequenced for a study of CD8+ T cells in alopecia areata. Overall study context: Percentage of affected scalp area was the basis on which treated patients' severity was scored.

Extracted from the samples, RNA was reverse transcribed into cDNA to serve as the sequencing template. The protocol was immunoSEQ multiplex PCR, while the TCRdb copy is restricted to in-frame clones and leaves out a portion. The table has about 200,000 clones, 58% seen once. Described treatment: oral pan-JAK inhibitor, 5-10 mg twice daily. Notes on this clone: Antigen: not known.

General study points: Administration of tofacitinib significantly diminished scalp clonality and expanded CD8+ clones within the top 100. With one nonresponder, baseline CD8+ expansion's link to response remains uncertain. Sequenced scalp T cells also include alphabeta T cells resident in normal skin.

The CDR3 sequence is 14 residues long. Germline lookup yields CDR1 MNHEY and CDR2 SMNVEV (reference sequence). With 3 bases removed from V and 5 bases from J, the gap between germline ends came to 13 bases. The specimen comprised CD4+ T cells sorted from blood, sampled at week 24, from a patient treated with tofacitinib. V is TRBV27 and J is TRBJ2-5, with D perhaps matching TRBD2 (6 bases). The source is a human donor with alopecia areata. This CDR3 is CASSFGGFGETQYF. The DNA of the CDR3 is TGTGCCAGCAGTTTTGGGGGGTTCGGGGAGACCCAGTACTTC.